The clone carrying this T cell receptor (beta chain) was observed a few times. Its antigen remains unknown. The source of the sample is a study of CXCR4 blockade with PD-1 therapy in pancreatic cancer. Study-wide results and limits: Tumors were clonally expanded, mean roughly 0.15 versus 0.05 in healthy blood. More frequent amino acid clones had more nucleotide rearrangements, suggesting convergent selection.

Using immunoSEQ multiplex PCR, the repertoire was profiled, and TCRdb retains in-frame clones only, with some absent. The sample has approximately 2,600 clones, around 42% seen once. Germline CDR1 and CDR2: SGHNT and YENEEA. The CDR3 spans 15 residues. The V and J ends lost 3 bases and 7 bases, in that order; junction bases with no gene match: 8. These archived tumors were resected from patients never given neoadjuvant therapy beforehand. This sequence was found in a human donor with pancreatic ductal adenocarcinoma. This chain uses TRBV11-3 with TRBJ2-2, with TRBD1 matching over 7 bases. Sequenced sample: tumor tissue. CDR3 coding DNA: TGTGCCAGCAGCTTCTCCGGGACAGATTACGGGGAGCTGTTTTTT. This gives the protein CASSFSGTDYGELFF.